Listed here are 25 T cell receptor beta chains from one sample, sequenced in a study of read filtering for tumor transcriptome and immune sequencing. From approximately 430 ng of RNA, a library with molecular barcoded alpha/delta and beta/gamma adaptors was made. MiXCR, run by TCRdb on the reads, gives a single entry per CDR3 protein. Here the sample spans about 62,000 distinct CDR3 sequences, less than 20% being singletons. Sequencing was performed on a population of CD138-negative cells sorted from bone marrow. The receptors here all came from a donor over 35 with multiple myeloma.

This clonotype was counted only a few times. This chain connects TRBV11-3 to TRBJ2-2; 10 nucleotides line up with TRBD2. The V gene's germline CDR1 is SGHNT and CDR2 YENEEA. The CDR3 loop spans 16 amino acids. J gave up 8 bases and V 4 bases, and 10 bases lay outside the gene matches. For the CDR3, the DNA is TGTGCCAGCAGCTCCAGCGGGAGGGCCGATATGGGGGAGCTGTTTTTT. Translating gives CASSSSGRADMGELFF.

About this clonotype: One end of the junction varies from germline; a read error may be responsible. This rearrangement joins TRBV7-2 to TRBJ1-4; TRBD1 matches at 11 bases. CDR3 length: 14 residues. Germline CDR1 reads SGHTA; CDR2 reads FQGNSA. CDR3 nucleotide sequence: TGTGCCAGCAGCATGGGGACAGGGGGTGAAAAACAGTGTTTT. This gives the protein CASSMGTGGEKQCF.

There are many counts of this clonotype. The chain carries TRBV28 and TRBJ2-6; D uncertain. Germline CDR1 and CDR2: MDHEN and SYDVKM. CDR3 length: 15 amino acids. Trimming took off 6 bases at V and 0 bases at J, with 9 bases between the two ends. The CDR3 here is CASSPNHSGANVLTF. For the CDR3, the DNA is TGTGCCAGCAGCCCAAACCACTCTGGGGCCAACGTCCTGACTTTC.

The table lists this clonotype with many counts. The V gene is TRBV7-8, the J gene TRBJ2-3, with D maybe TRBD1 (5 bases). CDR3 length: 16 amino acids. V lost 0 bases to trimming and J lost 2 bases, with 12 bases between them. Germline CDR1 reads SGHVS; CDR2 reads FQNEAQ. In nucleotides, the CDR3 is TGTGCCAGCAGCTTAGCTCGACAGACTCCCACAGATACGCAGTATTTT. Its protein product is CASSLARQTPTDTQYF.

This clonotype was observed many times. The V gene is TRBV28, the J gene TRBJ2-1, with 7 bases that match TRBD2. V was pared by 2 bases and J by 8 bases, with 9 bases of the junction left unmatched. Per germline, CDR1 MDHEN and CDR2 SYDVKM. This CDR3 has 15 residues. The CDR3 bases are TGTGCCAGCAGTTTAGCGGGAGCAGGACAAGATGAGCAGTTCTTC. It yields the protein CASSLAGAGQDEQFF.

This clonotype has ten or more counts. The CDR3 loop reads CASSQDLLVLSEQYF. CDR3 DNA: TGCGCCAGCAGCCAAGACCTACTAGTTCTATCCGAGCAGTACTTC. J is TRBJ2-7 and V is TRBV4-1, with D possibly being TRBD2 (5 bases). From germline, CDR1 is MGHRA and CDR2 YSYEKL. Trimming shortened V by 0 bases and J by 6 bases, and 15 bases separated the two germline ends. The CDR3 extends over 15 amino acids.

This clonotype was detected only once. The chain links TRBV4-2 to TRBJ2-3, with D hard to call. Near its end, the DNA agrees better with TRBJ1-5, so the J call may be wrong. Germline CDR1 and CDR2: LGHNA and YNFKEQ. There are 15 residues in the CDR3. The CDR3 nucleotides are TGTGCCAGCAGCCCTAGCGGGAGCGGCACAGATACGCAGCATTTT. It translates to CASSPSGSGTDTQHF.

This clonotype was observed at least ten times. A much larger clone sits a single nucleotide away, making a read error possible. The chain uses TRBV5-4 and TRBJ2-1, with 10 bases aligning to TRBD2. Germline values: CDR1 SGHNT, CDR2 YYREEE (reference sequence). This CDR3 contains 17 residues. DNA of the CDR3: TGTGCCAGCCGCTTGGGGCTAGCGGGGGTTTCCTACAATGAGCAGTTCTTC. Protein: CASRLGLAGVSYNEQFF. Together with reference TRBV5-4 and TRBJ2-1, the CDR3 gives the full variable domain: ETGVTQSPTHLIKTRGQQVTLRCSSQSGHNTVSWYQQALGQGPQFIFQYYREEENGRGNFPPRFSGLQFPNYSSELNVNALELDDSALYLCASRLGLAGVSYNEQFFGPGTRLTVL.

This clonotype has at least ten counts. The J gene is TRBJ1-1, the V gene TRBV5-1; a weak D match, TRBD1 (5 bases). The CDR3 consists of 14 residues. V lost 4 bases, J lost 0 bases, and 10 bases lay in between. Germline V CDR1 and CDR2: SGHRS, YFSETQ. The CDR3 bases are TGCGCCAGCAGCGCGACAGTTTTGAACACTGAAGCTTTCTTT. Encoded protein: CASSATVLNTEAFF.

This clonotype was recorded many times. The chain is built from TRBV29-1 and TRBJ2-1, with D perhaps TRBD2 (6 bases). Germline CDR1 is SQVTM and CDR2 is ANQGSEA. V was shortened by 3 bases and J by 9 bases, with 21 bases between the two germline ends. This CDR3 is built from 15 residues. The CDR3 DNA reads TGCAGCGTTGAGGGGTTTGTTGGGGGGAAAGGTGAGCAGTTCTTC. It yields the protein CSVEGFVGGKGEQFF.

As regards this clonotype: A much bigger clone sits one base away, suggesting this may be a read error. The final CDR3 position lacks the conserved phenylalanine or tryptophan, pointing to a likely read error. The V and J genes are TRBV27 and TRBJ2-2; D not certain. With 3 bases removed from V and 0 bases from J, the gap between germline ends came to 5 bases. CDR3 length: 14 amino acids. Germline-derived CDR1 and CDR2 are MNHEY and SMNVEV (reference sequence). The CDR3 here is CASSFSANTGELFL. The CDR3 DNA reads TGTGCCAGCAGTTTCAGCGCGAACACCGGGGAGCTGTTTTTG.

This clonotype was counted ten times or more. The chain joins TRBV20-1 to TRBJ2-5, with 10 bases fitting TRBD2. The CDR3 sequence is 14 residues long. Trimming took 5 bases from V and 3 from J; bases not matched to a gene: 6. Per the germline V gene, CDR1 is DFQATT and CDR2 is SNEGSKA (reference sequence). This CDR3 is CSAWSGGGEETQYF. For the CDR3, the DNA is TGCAGTGCTTGGAGCGGGGGGGGCGAAGAGACCCAGTACTTC.

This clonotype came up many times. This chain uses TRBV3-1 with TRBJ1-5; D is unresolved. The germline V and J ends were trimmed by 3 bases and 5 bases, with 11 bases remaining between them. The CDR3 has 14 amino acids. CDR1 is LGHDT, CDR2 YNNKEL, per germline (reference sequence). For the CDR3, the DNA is TGTGCCAGCAGCCAGAACACCGGACATCAGCCCCAGCATTTT. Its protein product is CASSQNTGHQPQHF.

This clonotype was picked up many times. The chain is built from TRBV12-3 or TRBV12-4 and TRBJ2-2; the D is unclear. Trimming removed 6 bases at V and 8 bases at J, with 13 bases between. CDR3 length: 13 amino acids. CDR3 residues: CASRPVGAGELFF. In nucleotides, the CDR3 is TGTGCCAGCAGACCAGTCGGCGCGGGGGAGCTGTTTTTT.

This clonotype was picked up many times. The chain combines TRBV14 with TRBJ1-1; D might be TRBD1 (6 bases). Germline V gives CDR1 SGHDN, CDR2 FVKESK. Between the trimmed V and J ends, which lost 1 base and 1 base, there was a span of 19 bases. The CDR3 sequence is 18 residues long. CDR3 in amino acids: CASSQVIVAGAWNTEAFF. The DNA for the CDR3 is TGTGCCAGCAGCCAAGTCATTGTAGCAGGGGCTTGGAACACTGAAGCTTTCTTT. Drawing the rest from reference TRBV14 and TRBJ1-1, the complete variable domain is EAGVTQFPSHSVIEKGQTVTLRCDPISGHDNLYWYRRVMGKEIKFLLHFVKESKQDESGMPNNRFLAERTGGTYSTLKVQPAELEDSGVYFCASSQVIVAGAWNTEAFFGQGTRLTVV.

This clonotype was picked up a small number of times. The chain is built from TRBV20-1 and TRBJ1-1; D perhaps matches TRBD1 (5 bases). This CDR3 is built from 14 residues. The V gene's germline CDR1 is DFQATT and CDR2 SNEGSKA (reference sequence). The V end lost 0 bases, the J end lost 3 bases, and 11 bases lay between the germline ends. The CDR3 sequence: CSARDGIQDTEAFF. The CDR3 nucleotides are TGCAGTGCTAGAGACGGCATACAGGACACTGAAGCTTTCTTT.

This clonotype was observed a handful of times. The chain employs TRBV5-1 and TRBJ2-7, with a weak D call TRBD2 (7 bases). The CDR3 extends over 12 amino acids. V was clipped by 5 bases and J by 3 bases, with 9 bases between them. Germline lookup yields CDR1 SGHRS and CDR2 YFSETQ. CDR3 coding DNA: TGCGCCAGCAGAGGGGGGGACTACGAGCAGTACTTC. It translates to CASRGGDYEQYF.

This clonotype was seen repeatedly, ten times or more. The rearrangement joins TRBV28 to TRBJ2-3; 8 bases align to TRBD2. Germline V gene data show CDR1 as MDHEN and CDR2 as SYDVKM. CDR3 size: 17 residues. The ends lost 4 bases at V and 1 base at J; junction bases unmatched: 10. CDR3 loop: CASSSSGSEGGTDTQYF. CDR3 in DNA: TGTGCCAGCAGTTCGAGCGGGAGTGAGGGAGGCACAGATACGCAGTATTTT.

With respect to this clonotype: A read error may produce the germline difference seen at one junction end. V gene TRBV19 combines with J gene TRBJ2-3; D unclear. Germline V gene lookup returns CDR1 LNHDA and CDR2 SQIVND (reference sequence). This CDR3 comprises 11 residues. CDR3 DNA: TGTGTCAGTAGCCACACAGATACGCAGTATTTT. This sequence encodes CVSSHTDTQYF.

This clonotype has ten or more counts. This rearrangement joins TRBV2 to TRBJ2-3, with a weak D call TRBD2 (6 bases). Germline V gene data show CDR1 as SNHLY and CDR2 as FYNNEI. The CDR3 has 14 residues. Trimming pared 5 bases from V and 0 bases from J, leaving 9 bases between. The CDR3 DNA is TGTGCCAGCAGTCCCCGGGGGAGCACAGATACGCAGTATTTT. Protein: CASSPRGSTDTQYF.

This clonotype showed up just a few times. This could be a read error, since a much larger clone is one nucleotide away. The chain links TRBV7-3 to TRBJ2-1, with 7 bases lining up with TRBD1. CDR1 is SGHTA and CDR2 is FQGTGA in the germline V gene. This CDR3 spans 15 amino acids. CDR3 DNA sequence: TGTGCCTGCAGCTTAGAGGGGGCGTCCTACAATGAGCAGTTCTTC. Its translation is CACSLEGASYNEQFF.

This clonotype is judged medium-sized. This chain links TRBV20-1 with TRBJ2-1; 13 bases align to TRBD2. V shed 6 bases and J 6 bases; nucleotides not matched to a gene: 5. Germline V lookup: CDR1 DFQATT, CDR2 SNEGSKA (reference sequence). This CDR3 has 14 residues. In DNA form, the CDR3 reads TGCAGTGCAACTAGCGGGAGGGCCCTCAATGAGCAGTTCTTC. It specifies CSATSGRALNEQFF.

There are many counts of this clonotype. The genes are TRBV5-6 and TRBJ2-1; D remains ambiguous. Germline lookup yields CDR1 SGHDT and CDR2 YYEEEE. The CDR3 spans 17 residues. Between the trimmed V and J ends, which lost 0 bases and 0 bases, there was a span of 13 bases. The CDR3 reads CASSLGSTLSSYNEQFF. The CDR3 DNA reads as TGTGCCAGCAGCTTGGGTTCTACCTTAAGCTCCTACAATGAGCAGTTCTTC.

CDR3 amino acids: CGGLGGRFNEQFF. CDR3 DNA sequence: TGCGGTGGGCTCGGGGGGCGCTTCAATGAGCAGTTCTTC. The J gene is TRBJ2-1, the V gene TRBV20-1, with a tentative D call TRBD2 (7 bases). The V gene's germline CDR1 is DFQATT and CDR2 SNEGSKA (reference sequence). CDR3 length equals 13 residues.

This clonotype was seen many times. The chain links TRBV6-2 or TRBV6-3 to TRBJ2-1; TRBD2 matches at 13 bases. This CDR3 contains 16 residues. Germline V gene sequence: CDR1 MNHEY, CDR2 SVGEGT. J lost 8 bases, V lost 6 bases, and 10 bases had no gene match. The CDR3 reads CASRTSWTSGGYEQFF. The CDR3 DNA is TGTGCCAGCAGAACCTCGTGGACTAGCGGGGGTTATGAGCAGTTCTTC.